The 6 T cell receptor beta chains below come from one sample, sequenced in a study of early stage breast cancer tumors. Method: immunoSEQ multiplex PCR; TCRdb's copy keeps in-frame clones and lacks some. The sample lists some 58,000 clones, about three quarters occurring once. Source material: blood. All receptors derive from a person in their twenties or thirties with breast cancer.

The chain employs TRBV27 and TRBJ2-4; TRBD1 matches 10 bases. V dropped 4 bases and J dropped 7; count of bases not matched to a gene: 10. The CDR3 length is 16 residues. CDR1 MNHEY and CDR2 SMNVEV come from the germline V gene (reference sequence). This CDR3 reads CASSSRTGGGVNIQYF. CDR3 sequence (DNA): TGTGCCAGCAGTTCACGGACAGGGGGGGGTGTGAACATTCAGTACTTC.

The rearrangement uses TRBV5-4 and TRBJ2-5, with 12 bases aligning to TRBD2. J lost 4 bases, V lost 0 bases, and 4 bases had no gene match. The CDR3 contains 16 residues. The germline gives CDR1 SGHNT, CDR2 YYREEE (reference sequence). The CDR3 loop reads CASSLELAGGPETQYF. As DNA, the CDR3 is TGTGCCAGCAGCTTGGAGCTAGCGGGAGGGCCAGAGACCCAGTACTTC.

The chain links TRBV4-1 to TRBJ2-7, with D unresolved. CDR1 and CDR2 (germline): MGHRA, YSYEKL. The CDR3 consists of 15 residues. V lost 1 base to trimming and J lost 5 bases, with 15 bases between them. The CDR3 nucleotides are TGCGCCAGCAGCCAAGGGGCGTCCCTGATGGACGAGCAGTACTTC. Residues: CASSQGASLMDEQYF.

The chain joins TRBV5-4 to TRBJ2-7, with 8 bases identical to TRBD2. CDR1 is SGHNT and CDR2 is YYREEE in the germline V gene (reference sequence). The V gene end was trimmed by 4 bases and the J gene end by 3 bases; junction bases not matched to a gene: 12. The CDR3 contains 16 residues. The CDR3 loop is CASSPGLAGSIYEQYF. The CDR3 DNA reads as TGTGCCAGCAGCCCCGGTCTAGCGGGTTCCATCTACGAGCAGTACTTC.

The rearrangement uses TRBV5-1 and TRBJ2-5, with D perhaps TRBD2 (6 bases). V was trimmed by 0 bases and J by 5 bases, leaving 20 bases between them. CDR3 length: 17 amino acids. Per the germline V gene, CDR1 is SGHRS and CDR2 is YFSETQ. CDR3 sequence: CASSLGGDGQIGETQYF. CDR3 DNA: TGCGCCAGCAGCTTGGGCGGGGATGGCCAGATCGGGGAGACCCAGTACTTC.

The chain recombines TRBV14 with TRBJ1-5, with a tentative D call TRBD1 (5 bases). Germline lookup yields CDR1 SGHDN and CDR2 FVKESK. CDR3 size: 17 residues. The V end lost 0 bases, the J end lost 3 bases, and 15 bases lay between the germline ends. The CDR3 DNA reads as TGTGCCAGCAGCCAAGATTGCCCGGGACCGTTCAATCAGCCCCAGCATTTT. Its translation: CASSQDCPGPFNQPQHF.